This T cell receptor beta chain is drawn from a study of OX40 agonist ivuxolimab in advanced cancers. In the study overall: Allowance was made for prior anti-PD-1, anti-PD-L1 or anti-CTLA-4 therapy, and 35% to 40% had some. Whole-study results and caveats: Certain nonresponders additionally had low normalized T-cell clonal expansion. At doses 0.1 to 3.0 mg/kg, CD4+ and CD8+ clones expanded. The antigen specificity of the peripheral T cells (those that were expanded) was not determined.

Sequenced by immunoSEQ multiplex PCR; TCRdb stores in-frame clones only, minus some. Of around 95,000 clones detected, around 90% appear once; the ten largest clones hold roughly 0.56%. As to this clone: Its antigen remains unidentified.

CDR3 length: 13 residues. Germline CDR1 reads SGHTA; CDR2 reads FQGNSA. V lost 3 bases, J lost 4 bases, and 7 bases lay in between. The sample here was CD4+ or CD8+ T cells sorted from blood, taken in a trial of the OX40 agonist ivuxolimab. This chain uses TRBV7-2 with TRBJ1-5; no definite D call. This receptor was obtained from an adult with an advanced solid tumor such as melanoma, head and neck, liver or kidney cancer. The CDR3 protein is CASSFRTNQPQHF. Written as DNA, the CDR3 is TGTGCCAGCAGCTTCCGGACTAATCAGCCCCAGCATTTT.